These 24 T cell receptor beta chains came from one sample sequenced in a study of T cells after posttransplantation cyclophosphamide listed by TCRdb under 2016. Library construction relied on the immunoSEQ multiplex PCR assay. TCRdb holds this immuneACCESS table with in-frame rearrangements only. Some clones are missing; in checked studies, unresolved V genes explain under half, and the rest has no known cause. The sample yields about 4,500 clones; 61% were counted once. The top ten hold approximately 20% of the sample. Sample: memory CD8+ T cells sorted from blood. The receptors derive from a woman between 55 and 75 years old in good health, CMV-negative, and a related stem cell transplant donor.

This clone was detected only a few times. V gene TRBV18 combines with J gene TRBJ2-7; D might be TRBD2 (5 bases). V was shortened by 2 bases and J by 6 bases, with 14 bases between the two germline ends. CDR3 size: 14 residues. Germline assignment: CDR1 KGHSH and CDR2 LQKENI. The CDR3 spells CASSPDKAAAEQYF. For the CDR3, the DNA is TGTGCCAGCTCACCAGACAAGGCAGCGGCCGAGCAGTACTTC.

The rearrangement uses TRBV27 and TRBJ2-2; 8 bases match TRBD2. Looked up from germline, CDR1 is MNHEY and CDR2 is SMNVEV (reference sequence). Trimming cost V 2 bases and J 5 bases; bases outside gene matches: 4. This CDR3 contains 15 residues. The CDR3 reads CASSLRRGDTGELFF. CDR3 nucleotide sequence: TGTGCCAGCAGTTTAAGGCGGGGGGATACCGGGGAGCTGTTTTTT.

The count of this clone is one. This chain joins TRBV28 and TRBJ2-3; no reliable D call. V lost 8 bases and J lost 4, with 7 bases in between. The CDR3 spans 11 residues. CDR1 and CDR2 from the germline V gene are MDHEN and SYDVKM. The CDR3, as DNA: TGTGCCAGCGGAGTCCCAGATACGCAGTATTTT. Its translation is CASGVPDTQYF.

This clone turned up a few times. The J gene is TRBJ1-1, the V gene TRBV5-5; weak D call: TRBD1 (5 bases). The CDR3 runs to 15 residues. V was pared by 2 bases and J by 0 bases, with 11 bases between. Germline CDR1 SGHKS, CDR2 YYEKEE (reference sequence). For the CDR3, the DNA is TGTGCCAGCAGCTTTTGGGGCCTCGTGAACACTGAAGCTTTCTTT. It encodes CASSFWGLVNTEAFF.

This clone has a handful of counts. Other DNA sequences of this sample code for an identical CDR3. The V and J genes are TRBV28 and TRBJ1-3; D gene ambiguous. Germline CDR1 and CDR2: MDHEN and SYDVKM. Trimming shortened V by 5 bases and J by 4 bases, and 9 bases separated the two germline ends. The CDR3 covers 13 residues. The CDR3 nucleotides read TGTGCCAGCAGTCTGTTACAGGGAAACACCATATATTTT. Translated: CASSLLQGNTIYF.

This chain connects TRBV15 to TRBJ2-1; no clear D. This CDR3 is 11 amino acids long. Germline V CDR1 and CDR2: LNHNV, YYDKDF (reference sequence). Deletions cut 3 bases from V and 6 bases from J, with 3 bases between. The CDR3 nucleotides read TGTGCCACCAGCAGCTTCAATGAGCAGTTCTTC. This codes for CATSSFNEQFF. The whole variable domain, filled in from reference TRBV15 and TRBJ2-1, reads DAMVIQNPRYQVTQFGKPVTLSCSQTLNHNVMYWYQQKSSQAPKLLFHYYDKDFNNEADTPDNFQSRRPNTSFCFLDIRSPGLGDTAMYLCATSSFNEQFFGPGTRLTVL.

This chain joins TRBV5-1 and TRBJ1-2, with 9 bases aligning to TRBD1. Germline assignment: CDR1 SGHRS and CDR2 YFSETQ. J gave up 7 bases and V 5 bases, and 12 bases lay outside the gene matches. This CDR3 has 15 amino acids. CDR3 in amino acids: CASSLQGQGGGGYTF. The CDR3 DNA reads as TGCGCCAGCAGTCTCCAGGGACAGGGAGGAGGTGGCTACACCTTC.

The chain is built from TRBV27 and TRBJ2-7; 7 bases fit TRBD2. CDR1 and CDR2 from the germline V gene are MNHEY and SMNVEV (reference sequence). Trimming removed 2 bases from V and 2 bases from J; junction bases left unmatched: 3. The CDR3 loop spans 14 amino acids. CDR3 sequence (DNA): TGTGCCAGCAGTTTAGGCGGGGGAGCCTACGAGCAGTACTTC. It encodes CASSLGGGAYEQYF.

The chain links TRBV27 to TRBJ2-1; TRBD2 might be the D (6 bases). Between the trimmed V and J ends, which lost 0 bases and 3 bases, there was a span of 12 bases. Germline values: CDR1 MNHEY, CDR2 SMNVEV (reference sequence). The CDR3 extends over 16 amino acids. CDR3 region: CASSLSGTALYNEQFF. The CDR3 DNA reads TGTGCCAGCAGTTTATCAGGGACTGCTCTCTACAATGAGCAGTTCTTC.

The genes are TRBV7-9 and TRBJ2-7, with 8 nucleotides matching TRBD1. Germline V lookup: CDR1 SEHNR, CDR2 FQNEAQ (reference sequence). The CDR3 runs to 14 residues. Trimming removed 5 bases from V and 4 bases from J; junction bases left unmatched: 7. DNA of the CDR3: TGTGCCAGCAGCCCGCGGACAGGGAGGTACGAGCAGTACTTC. This sequence encodes CASSPRTGRYEQYF.

The chain joins TRBV28 to TRBJ2-7; D is undetermined. The CDR3 spans 15 residues. Germline V CDR1 and CDR2: MDHEN, SYDVKM. The V end lost 5 bases, the J end lost 2 bases, and 16 bases lay between the germline ends. The CDR3 loop reads CASSHLAGSAYEQYF. As DNA, the CDR3 is TGTGCCAGCAGTCACCTCGCCGGGTCCGCCTACGAGCAGTACTTC.

The gene calls are TRBV30 and TRBJ2-1; D gene unclear. V was pared by 0 bases and J by 9 bases, with 9 bases between. The CDR3 is made up of 12 amino acids. The V gene's germline CDR1 is GTSNPN and CDR2 SVGIG (reference sequence). This CDR3 reads CAWSVTTSEQFF. The CDR3 DNA sequence: TGTGCCTGGAGTGTAACTACATCTGAGCAGTTCTTC.

The V and J genes are TRBV6-5 and TRBJ1-2; 7 nucleotides agree with TRBD1. Germline CDR1 and CDR2: MNHEY and SVGAGI. The CDR3 sequence is 13 residues long. The J segment lost 4 bases and the V segment lost 5 bases, leaving 4 bases of the junction unmatched. CDR3 in amino acids: CASSRDSVYGYTF. CDR3 bases: TGTGCCAGCAGTCGGGACAGCGTCTATGGCTACACCTTC.

This chain connects TRBV6-1 to TRBJ2-1; D may be TRBD2 (6 bases). Between the trimmed V and J ends, which lost 2 bases and 0 bases, there was a span of 11 bases. The CDR3 extends over 16 amino acids. Germline-derived CDR1 and CDR2 are MNHNS and SASEGT. Here the CDR3 DNA reads TGTGCCAGCAGTGAAAGATCCGGGGGCTCCTACAATGAGCAGTTCTTC. Encoded protein: CASSERSGGSYNEQFF.

This clone showed up just once. The V call is TRBV5-6, the J call TRBJ2-5; 10 bases match TRBD2. Near its end, the DNA agrees better with TRBJ2-7, so the J call may be wrong. The CDR3 has 14 residues. Germline V gene data show CDR1 as SGHDT and CDR2 as YYEEEE. In DNA, the CDR3 is TGTGCCAGCAGCACGGGACTAGCGATCTACGAGCAGTACTTC. This encodes CASSTGLAIYEQYF.

This chain links TRBV19 with TRBJ1-1, with TRBD1 as a possible D gene (6 bases). The V and J ends lost 5 bases and 0 bases respectively, with 13 bases between them. Looked up from germline, CDR1 is LNHDA and CDR2 is SQIVND (reference sequence). This CDR3 is 15 amino acids long. DNA for the CDR3: TGTGCCAGTAGTCCCTGGACAGAGATGAACACTGAAGCTTTCTTT. It translates to CASSPWTEMNTEAFF.

The V call is TRBV11-2, the J call TRBJ2-1; 10 bases agree with TRBD2. The germline gives CDR1 SGHAT, CDR2 FQNNGV. V dropped 6 bases and J dropped 7; count of bases not matched to a gene: 9. The CDR3 covers 15 residues. The CDR3 DNA reads as TGTGCCAGCAGAGGAGGGACTAGCGTTGGTAATGAGCAGTTCTTC. It yields the protein CASRGGTSVGNEQFF.

The J gene is TRBJ2-7, the V gene TRBV2; 7 bases line up with TRBD1. The trim removed 5 bases at V and 5 bases at J, leaving 18 bases unmatched. From germline, CDR1 is SNHLY and CDR2 FYNNEI. The CDR3 has 17 residues. The CDR3 is CASSRTTGQAPSHEQYF. The CDR3 DNA is TGTGCCAGCAGTCGTACTACCGGACAGGCCCCTTCCCACGAGCAGTACTTC.

This clone is termed medium-sized. The chain recombines TRBV5-4 with TRBJ2-7; 7 bases are a match to TRBD1. Germline V gene data show CDR1 as SGHNT and CDR2 as YYREEE (reference sequence). The junction had 12 bases not matched to a gene; V was cut back by 4 bases and J by 2 bases. The CDR3 loop spans 16 amino acids. CDR3 loop: CASSPRDSPIPYEQYF. The CDR3, as DNA: TGTGCCAGCAGCCCTCGGGACAGCCCCATTCCCTACGAGCAGTACTTC.

This clone is categorized as medium-sized (0.01 to 0.1%). The chain links TRBV28 to TRBJ1-5, with 7 bases fitting TRBD1. This CDR3 contains 14 residues. Germline-derived CDR1 and CDR2 are MDHEN and SYDVKM. V trimming: 6 bases; J trimming: 2 bases; junction bases outside the gene matches: 4. Here the CDR3 reads CASRTGVGNQPQHF. CDR3 nucleotide sequence: TGTGCCAGCAGAACAGGGGTCGGCAATCAGCCCCAGCATTTT.

The gene calls are TRBV19 and TRBJ2-7, with 7 bases identical to TRBD2. Germline loops: CDR1 LNHDA, CDR2 SQIVND (reference sequence). The CDR3 covers 15 residues. V shed 5 bases and J 3 bases; nucleotides not matched to a gene: 10. CDR3 protein: CASSHAASGLYEQYF. For the CDR3, the DNA is TGTGCCAGTAGTCACGCGGCTAGCGGACTCTACGAGCAGTACTTC.

The chain has TRBV4-1 and TRBJ1-3, with D perhaps matching TRBD1 (6 bases). Trimming removed 4 bases from V and 0 bases from J, with 10 bases in between. The CDR3 sequence is 15 residues long. Germline V CDR1 and CDR2: MGHRA, YSYEKL. CDR3 in amino acids: CASSPPDSSGNTIYF. In DNA, the CDR3 is TGCGCCAGCAGCCCGCCGGACAGCTCTGGAAACACCATATATTTT.

This clone ranks as medium-sized. This chain connects TRBV28 to TRBJ1-2; 7 nucleotides match TRBD1. Looked up from germline, CDR1 is MDHEN and CDR2 is SYDVKM. The CDR3 length is 12 residues. V trimming: 5 bases; J trimming: 8 bases; junction bases outside the gene matches: 5. CDR3 sequence: CASSDRERGYTF. The CDR3 DNA is TGTGCCAGCAGTGACAGGGAGAGGGGCTACACCTTC.

The J gene is TRBJ2-1, the V gene TRBV6-5, with 9 bases fitting TRBD1. This CDR3 comprises 14 residues. Germline CDR1 is MNHEY and CDR2 is SVGAGI. After removal of 5 bases from V and 4 bases from J, the junction contained 3 bases not matched to a gene. This CDR3 is CASSRQGGYNEQFF. The DNA for the CDR3 is TGTGCCAGCAGTCGACAGGGGGGGTACAATGAGCAGTTCTTC.